This TCR beta chain was captured by sequencing in a study of OX40 agonist ivuxolimab in advanced cancers. The method was immunoSEQ multiplex PCR; TCRdb's version includes in-frame clones alone and lacks a portion of them. The sample has roughly 42,000 clones, 70% to 90% seen once; the top ten hold about 15%. Only a few counts were recorded for this clone. The sequence was collected from an adult with an advanced solid tumor such as melanoma, head and neck, liver or kidney cancer. Source: CD4+ or CD8+ T cells sorted from blood, taken in a trial of the OX40 agonist ivuxolimab.

The CDR3 DNA sequence: TGTGCCAGCAGCCCGGGGAGATACGAGCAGTACTTC. This translates into CASSPGRYEQYF. The chain couples TRBV7-9 to TRBJ2-7; a possible D gene is TRBD2 (5 bases). CDR1 and CDR2 from the germline V gene are SEHNR and FQNEAQ (reference sequence). V was pared by 5 bases and J by 4 bases, with 9 bases between. The CDR3 loop spans 12 amino acids.